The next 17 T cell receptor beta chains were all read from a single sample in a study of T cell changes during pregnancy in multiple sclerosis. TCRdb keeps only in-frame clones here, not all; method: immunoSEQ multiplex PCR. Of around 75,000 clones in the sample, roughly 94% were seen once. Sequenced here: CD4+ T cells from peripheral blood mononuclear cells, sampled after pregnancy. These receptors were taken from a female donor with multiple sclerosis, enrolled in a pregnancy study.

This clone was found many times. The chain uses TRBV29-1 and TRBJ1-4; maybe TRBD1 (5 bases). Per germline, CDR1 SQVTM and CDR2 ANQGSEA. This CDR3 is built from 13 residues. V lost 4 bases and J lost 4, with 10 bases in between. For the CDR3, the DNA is TGCAGCGTTGGCGGGGGGAGTAATGAAAAACTGTTTTTT. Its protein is CSVGGGSNEKLFF. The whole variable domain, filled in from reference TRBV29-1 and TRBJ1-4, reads SAVISQKPSRDICQRGTSLTIQCQVDSQVTMMFWYRQQPGQSLTLIATANQGSEATYESGFVIDKFPISRPNLTFSTLTVSNMSPEDSSIYLCSVGGGSNEKLFFGSGTQLSVL.

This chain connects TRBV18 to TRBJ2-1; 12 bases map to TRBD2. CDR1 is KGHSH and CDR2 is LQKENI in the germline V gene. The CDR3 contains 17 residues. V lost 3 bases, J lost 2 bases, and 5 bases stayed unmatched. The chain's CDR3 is CASSPLTSGSTYNEQFF. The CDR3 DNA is TGTGCCAGCTCACCGCTGACTAGCGGGAGCACCTACAATGAGCAGTTCTTC.

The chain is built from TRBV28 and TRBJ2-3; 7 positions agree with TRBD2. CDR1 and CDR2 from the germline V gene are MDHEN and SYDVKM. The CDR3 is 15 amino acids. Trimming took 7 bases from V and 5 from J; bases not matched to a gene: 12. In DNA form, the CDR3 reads TGTGCCAGCACTACCATCGGGAGGCAGGGAGATACGCAGTATTTT. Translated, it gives CASTTIGRQGDTQYF.

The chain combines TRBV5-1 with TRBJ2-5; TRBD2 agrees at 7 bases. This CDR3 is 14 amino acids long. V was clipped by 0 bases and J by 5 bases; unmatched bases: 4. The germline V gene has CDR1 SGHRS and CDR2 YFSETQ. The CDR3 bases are TGCGCCAGCAGCTTGGGCGGGAGAGAGGAGACCCAGTACTTC. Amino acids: CASSLGGREETQYF.

DNA of the CDR3: TGTGCCAGCAGTGAAGTTTCGGGACTAGGGATTGGTACGCAGTATTTT. Translation gives CASSEVSGLGIGTQYF. The chain combines TRBV25-1 with TRBJ2-3; TRBD2 agrees at 8 bases. CDR1 and CDR2 (germline): MGHDK, SYGVNS. After removal of 2 bases from V and 8 bases from J, the junction contained 12 bases not matched to a gene. This CDR3 is 16 amino acids long.

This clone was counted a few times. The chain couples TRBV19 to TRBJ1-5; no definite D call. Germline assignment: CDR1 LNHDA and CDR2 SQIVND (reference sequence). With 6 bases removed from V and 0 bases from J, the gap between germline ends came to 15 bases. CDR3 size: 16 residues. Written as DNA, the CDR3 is TGTGCCAGTAGGGTCCGAGGCAGTCTTAGCAATCAGCCCCAGCATTTT. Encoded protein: CASRVRGSLSNQPQHF.

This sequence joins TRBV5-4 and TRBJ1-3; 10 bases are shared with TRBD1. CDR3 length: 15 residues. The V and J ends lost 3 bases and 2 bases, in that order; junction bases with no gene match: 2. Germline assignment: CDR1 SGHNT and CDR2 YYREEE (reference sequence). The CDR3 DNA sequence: TGTGCCAGCAGCTCGACAGGGGGCCCTGGAAACACCATATATTTT. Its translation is CASSSTGGPGNTIYF. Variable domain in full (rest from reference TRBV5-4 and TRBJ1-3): ETGVTQSPTHLIKTRGQQVTLRCSSQSGHNTVSWYQQALGQGPQFIFQYYREEENGRGNFPPRFSGLQFPNYSSELNVNALELDDSALYLCASSSTGGPGNTIYFGEGSWLTVV.

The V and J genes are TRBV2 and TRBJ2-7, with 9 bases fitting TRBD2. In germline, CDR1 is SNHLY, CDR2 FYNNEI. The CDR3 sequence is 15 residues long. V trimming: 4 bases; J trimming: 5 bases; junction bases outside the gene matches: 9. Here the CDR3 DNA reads TGTGCCAGCAGTGGTAATGGACTAGCGAGCCACGAGCAGTACTTC. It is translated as CASSGNGLASHEQYF.

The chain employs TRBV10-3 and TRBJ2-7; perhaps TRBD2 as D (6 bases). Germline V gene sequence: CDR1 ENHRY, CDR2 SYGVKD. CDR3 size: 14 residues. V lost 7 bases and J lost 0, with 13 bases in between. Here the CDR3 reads CAINKGGNSYEQYF. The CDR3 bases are TGTGCCATCAATAAAGGCGGGAACTCCTACGAGCAGTACTTC.

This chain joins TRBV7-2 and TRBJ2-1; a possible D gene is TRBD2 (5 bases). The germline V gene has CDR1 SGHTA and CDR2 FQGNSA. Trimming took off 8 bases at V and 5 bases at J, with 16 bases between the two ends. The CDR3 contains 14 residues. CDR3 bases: TGTGCCAGCGCGCGACTGAGGGTAGACAATGAGCAGTTCTTC. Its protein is CASARLRVDNEQFF.

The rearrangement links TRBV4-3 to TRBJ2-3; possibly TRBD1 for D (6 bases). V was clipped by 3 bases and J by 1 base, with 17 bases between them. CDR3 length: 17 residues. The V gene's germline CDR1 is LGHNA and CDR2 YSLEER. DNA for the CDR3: TGCGCCAGCAGCCAGGAAGGGGGTGGCCTCCGCACAGATACGCAGTATTTT. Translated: CASSQEGGGLRTDTQYF.

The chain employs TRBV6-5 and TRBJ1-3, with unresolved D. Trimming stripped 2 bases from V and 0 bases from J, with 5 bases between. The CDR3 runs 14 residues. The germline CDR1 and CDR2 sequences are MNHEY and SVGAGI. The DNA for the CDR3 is TGTGCCAGCAGTTACGCGGTCTCTGGAAACACCATATATTTT. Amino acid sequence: CASSYAVSGNTIYF.

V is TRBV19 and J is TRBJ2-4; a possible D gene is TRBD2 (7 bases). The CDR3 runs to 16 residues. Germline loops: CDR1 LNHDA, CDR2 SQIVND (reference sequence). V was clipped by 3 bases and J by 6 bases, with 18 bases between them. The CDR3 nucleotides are TGTGCCAGTAGTATTACCTCGGGGGGCCAGGGAAACATTCAGTACTTC. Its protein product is CASSITSGGQGNIQYF.

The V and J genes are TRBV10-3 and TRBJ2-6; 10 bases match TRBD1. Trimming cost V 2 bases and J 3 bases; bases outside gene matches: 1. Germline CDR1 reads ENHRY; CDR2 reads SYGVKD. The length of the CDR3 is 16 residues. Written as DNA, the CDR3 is TGTGCCATCAGTGAGGGACAGGGGGGTGGGGCCAACGTCCTGACTTTC. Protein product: CAISEGQGGGANVLTF.

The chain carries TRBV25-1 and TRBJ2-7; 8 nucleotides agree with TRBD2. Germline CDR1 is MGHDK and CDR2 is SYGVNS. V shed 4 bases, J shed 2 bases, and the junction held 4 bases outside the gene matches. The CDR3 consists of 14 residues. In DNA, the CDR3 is TGTGCCAGCAGTGTGGCGGGAGGCACCTACGAGCAGTACTTC. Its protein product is CASSVAGGTYEQYF.

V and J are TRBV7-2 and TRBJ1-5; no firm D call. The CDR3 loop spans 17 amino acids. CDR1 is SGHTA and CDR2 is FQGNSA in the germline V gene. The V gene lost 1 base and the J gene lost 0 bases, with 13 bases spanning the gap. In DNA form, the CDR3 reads TGTGCCAGCAGCTTAGTAGGCCGAGGTTATAGCAATCAGCCCCAGCATTTT. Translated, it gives CASSLVGRGYSNQPQHF.

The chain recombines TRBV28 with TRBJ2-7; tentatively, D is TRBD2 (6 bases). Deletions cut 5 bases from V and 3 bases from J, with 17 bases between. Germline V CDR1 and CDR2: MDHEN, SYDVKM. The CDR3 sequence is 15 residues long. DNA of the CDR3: TGTGCCAGCAGTCCTGCCCGGGACTTCGACTACGAGCAGTACTTC. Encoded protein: CASSPARDFDYEQYF.